This T cell receptor beta chain appears in the sequencing data of a study of blood T cell repertoires in COVID-19. Study in general: Some COVID-19 samples were acute and others convalescent; all came from the United States, Italy and Spain. PBMCs, B-cell-depleted T cells, or T cells provided the cDNA or gDNA that made up the material.

Methods used by the authors: Nucleated cell number was recorded as an estimate derived from reference gene primer amplification. Generated by immunoSEQ multiplex PCR, the TCRdb table keeps only in-frame clones and is missing some. V and J calls and clone size are those listed in that table; D and trimming were worked out from the DNA. The sample contains over 45,000 clones, approximately 90% of which appear only once. CDR1 and CDR2 from the germline V gene are SGHRS and YFSETQ. CDR3 length equals 16 residues. V shed 0 bases, J shed 4 bases, and the junction held 7 bases outside the gene matches. This chain connects TRBV5-1 to TRBJ1-2; TRBD1 aligns across 9 bases. The TCR originated in a man aged 65 to 85 with acute or convalescent COVID-19. Material: peripheral blood. As DNA, the CDR3 is TGCGCCAGCAGCTTGGATCAGTCGGGACAGGGCTATGGCTACACCTTC. Its protein is CASSLDQSGQGYGYTF.